This T cell receptor beta chain was captured by sequencing in a study of cytomegalovirus exposure and HLA in healthy donors. Concerning this clone: Its target is not known.

Donors were ostensibly healthy at sampling, although undocumented immune exposures were probable. V gave up 4 bases and J gave up 0 bases, with 7 bases separating them. Per germline, CDR1 SGHNT and CDR2 YYREEE (reference sequence). The CDR3 runs to 13 residues. Regarding the study as a whole: Later work found that TCR association rates differed between HLA loci; DRB1 had the most and HLA-C the fewest. In an earlier analysis, in about 530 donors, most V segments appeared productive either ~87% or ~30% of the time. CMV antigen specificity was confirmed in vitro for three CMV-associated chains.

PCR involved 60 Vbeta and 13 Jbeta primers. The table came from immunoSEQ multiplex PCR; TCRdb's copy has only in-frame clones and leaves some out. The table records around 150,000 clones, 65% to 85% of them present only once. The source material was PBMCs. The origin of this receptor is a male donor in good health and CMV-seronegative. This chain connects TRBV5-4 to TRBJ1-1; D is uncertain. Written as DNA, the CDR3 is TGTGCCAGCAGCCGTATAATGAACACTGAAGCTTTCTTT. This encodes CASSRIMNTEAFF.